The 30 T cell receptor beta chains reported below all come from one sample, sequenced in a study of blood T cell repertoires in COVID-19. This table comes from immunoSEQ multiplex PCR, and its TCRdb copy is limited to in-frame clones, with some not included. The sample contains about 270,000 clones, about 91% of which appear only once. The sample taken for sequencing was PBMCs or T cells enriched from blood (not recorded which). These receptor sequences come from a man aged 40-49 years who had been exposed to COVID-19.

The V call is TRBV5-4, the J call TRBJ2-1, with TRBD2 matching over 9 bases. The CDR3 length is 17 residues. Looked up from germline, CDR1 is SGHNT and CDR2 is YYREEE (reference sequence). Trimming at V came to 4 bases and at J to 4 bases, leaving 12 bases not matched to a gene. Here the CDR3 DNA reads TGTGCCAGCAGCCGTCTCCAACTAGCGGGCATATACAATGAGCAGTTCTTC. This codes for CASSRLQLAGIYNEQFF. Combining the CDR3 with reference TRBV5-4 and TRBJ2-1 gives the whole variable domain ETGVTQSPTHLIKTRGQQVTLRCSSQSGHNTVSWYQQALGQGPQFIFQYYREEENGRGNFPPRFSGLQFPNYSSELNVNALELDDSALYLCASSRLQLAGIYNEQFFGPGTRLTVL.

This chain joins TRBV12-5 and TRBJ1-2; 9 positions agree with TRBD1. From germline, CDR1 is LGHNT and CDR2 FRNRAP. The J segment lost 4 bases and the V segment lost 3 bases, leaving 15 bases of the junction unmatched. This CDR3 comprises 18 residues. CDR3 region: CASGFSLIPGQGGYGYTF. The CDR3 DNA reads as TGTGCTAGTGGTTTCTCACTTATACCGGGACAGGGAGGCTATGGCTACACCTTC.

The chain has TRBV28 and TRBJ1-2; possible D gene TRBD1, 6 bases. CDR1 and CDR2 (germline): MDHEN, SYDVKM. V was pared by 3 bases and J by 0 bases, with 11 bases between. This CDR3 region has 15 residues. The CDR3 coding sequence is TGTGCCAGCAGTTTTCCAGGGGCGCCTAACTATGGCTACACCTTC. Its protein product is CASSFPGAPNYGYTF.

The chain couples TRBV5-1 to TRBJ2-3, with D perhaps matching TRBD2 (5 bases). V was clipped by 2 bases and J by 4 bases, with 17 bases between them. The CDR3 has 16 residues. The germline V gene has CDR1 SGHRS and CDR2 YFSETQ. CDR3 protein: CASSLVGGSEADTQYF. The CDR3 bases are TGCGCCAGCAGCTTAGTAGGCGGCTCGGAGGCAGATACGCAGTATTTT.

The rearrangement uses TRBV28 and TRBJ2-1; 10 nucleotides match TRBD2. The germline gives CDR1 MDHEN, CDR2 SYDVKM. The CDR3 is made up of 20 amino acids. The ends lost 5 bases at V and 1 base at J; junction bases unmatched: 17. The CDR3 DNA is TGTGCCAGCAGTCCCCTCGGGACTAGCGATCTCTACAGTTCCTACAATGAGCAGTTCTTC. Translated: CASSPLGTSDLYSSYNEQFF.

A single count supports this clone. The chain is built from TRBV9 and TRBJ2-3, with no clear D. V was clipped by 0 bases and J by 6 bases, with 8 bases between them. From germline, CDR1 is SGDLS and CDR2 YYNGEE. This CDR3 has 13 amino acids. The CDR3 loop reads CASSVGLLDTQYF. CDR3 DNA sequence: TGTGCCAGCAGCGTAGGATTACTGGATACGCAGTATTTT.

The V and J genes are TRBV7-3 and TRBJ2-1, with 9 bases matching TRBD2. CDR1 and CDR2 from the germline V gene are SGHTA and FQGTGA. This CDR3 is 14 amino acids long. J lost 7 bases, V lost 5 bases, and 6 bases had no gene match. This CDR3 is CASSQSGRTNEQFF. The CDR3, as DNA: TGTGCCAGCAGCCAGAGCGGGAGGACGAATGAGCAGTTCTTC.

This clone was recorded once. This rearrangement joins TRBV28 to TRBJ1-2, with 10 bases that match TRBD1. V trimming: 4 bases; J trimming: 3 bases; junction bases outside the gene matches: 8. The CDR3 is made up of 16 amino acids. Looked up from germline, CDR1 is MDHEN and CDR2 is SYDVKM. CDR3 nucleotides: TGTGCCAGCAGTTCCTACGGACAGGGGGGGGACTATGGCTACACCTTC. Encoded protein: CASSSYGQGGDYGYTF.

The chain carries TRBV19 and TRBJ1-4, with a tentative D call TRBD1 (5 bases). Germline V gives CDR1 LNHDA, CDR2 SQIVND (reference sequence). The V gene lost 1 base and the J gene lost 7 bases, with 16 bases spanning the gap. CDR3 length equals 16 residues. CDR3 region: CASSIGREGRSEKLFF. CDR3 in DNA: TGTGCCAGTAGTATAGGCAGGGAGGGTCGGAGTGAAAAACTGTTTTTT.

The chain joins TRBV30 to TRBJ2-1; a possible D gene is TRBD2 (6 bases). Germline CDR1 and CDR2: GTSNPN and SVGIG (reference sequence). This CDR3 contains 13 residues. V shed 4 bases and J shed 5 bases, with 12 bases lying between them. Here the CDR3 reads CAWTGSGHNEQFF. The CDR3 DNA is TGTGCCTGGACGGGTAGCGGTCACAATGAGCAGTTCTTC.

The V and J genes are TRBV18 and TRBJ1-1, with 9 bases that match TRBD1. CDR1 is KGHSH, CDR2 LQKENI, per germline. The trim removed 2 bases at V and 4 bases at J, leaving 8 bases unmatched. The CDR3 consists of 16 residues. The CDR3 is CASSPVAGQGSTEAFF. For the CDR3, the DNA is TGTGCCAGCTCACCAGTAGCGGGACAGGGAAGCACTGAAGCTTTCTTT. The variable domain in full, completed from reference TRBV18 and TRBJ1-1, reads NAGVMQNPRHLVRRRGQEARLRCSPMKGHSHVYWYRQLPEEGLKFMVYLQKENIIDESGMPKERFSAEFPKEGPSILRIQQVVRGDSAAYFCASSPVAGQGSTEAFFGQGTRLTVV.

This clone was counted between two and nine times. DNA for the CDR3: TGTGCCAGCAGTGGGGGGCGGGATGAAAAACTGTTTTTT. Protein: CASSGGRDEKLFF. V is TRBV2 and J is TRBJ1-4, with D perhaps TRBD1 (6 bases). Trimming shortened V by 4 bases and J by 6 bases, and 9 bases separated the two germline ends. CDR1 is SNHLY, CDR2 FYNNEI, per germline. The CDR3 is 13 amino acids.

The V and J genes are TRBV9 and TRBJ2-7, with 7 bases fitting TRBD1. CDR1 SGDLS and CDR2 YYNGEE come from the germline V gene. CDR3 length equals 13 residues. V trimming: 3 bases; J trimming: 1 base; junction bases outside the gene matches: 1. The CDR3 protein is CASSGGQSYEQYF. DNA for the CDR3: TGTGCCAGCAGCGGGGGACAGTCCTACGAGCAGTACTTC.

The rearrangement joins TRBV19 to TRBJ2-1; the D gene is possibly TRBD1 (6 bases). V shed 1 base and J shed 4 bases, with 14 bases lying between them. Germline CDR1 is LNHDA and CDR2 is SQIVND (reference sequence). The CDR3 has 16 residues. The CDR3 spells CASSIGFRGGYNEQFF. CDR3 DNA sequence: TGTGCCAGTAGTATAGGATTCCGAGGGGGTTACAATGAGCAGTTCTTC.

The chain employs TRBV3-1 (or the pseudogene TRBV3-2) and TRBJ1-2, with TRBD1 matching 7 bases. The J segment lost 4 bases and the V segment lost 1 base, leaving 6 bases of the junction unmatched. Germline-derived CDR1 and CDR2 are LGHDT and YNNKEL (reference sequence). The CDR3 covers 15 residues. The CDR3 protein is CASSQGRGLTYGYTF. As DNA, the CDR3 is TGTGCCAGCAGCCAAGGGAGGGGGCTTACCTATGGCTACACCTTC.

The chain carries TRBV6-6 and TRBJ2-3; TRBD1 matches at 9 bases. V lost 3 bases and J lost 4; bases outside the gene matches: 8. This CDR3 has 16 amino acids. Germline CDR1 is MNHNY and CDR2 is SVGAGI (reference sequence). The CDR3 DNA reads TGTGCCAGCAGTTATGGGACAGGGTTAGGGTCAGATACGCAGTATTTT. Protein: CASSYGTGLGSDTQYF.

The chain has TRBV6-5 and TRBJ2-7; 9 nucleotides match TRBD1. The CDR3 has 16 amino acids. Trimming took 0 bases from V and 7 from J; bases not matched to a gene: 10. CDR1 is MNHEY, CDR2 SVGAGI, per germline. In nucleotides, the CDR3 is TGTGCCAGCAGTTACTCGTTTTCACAGGGGGCGAAGGAGCAGTACTTC. Its translation: CASSYSFSQGAKEQYF.

The genes are TRBV6-1 and TRBJ2-1; D unresolved. The CDR3 has 19 amino acids. V lost 2 bases and J lost 9, with 29 bases in between. Looked up from germline, CDR1 is MNHNS and CDR2 is SASEGT. The CDR3 is CASSEFGRTIPRVYGEQFF. DNA for the CDR3: TGTGCCAGCAGTGAATTCGGTCGAACAATACCTCGGGTTTATGGTGAGCAGTTCTTC.

This chain connects TRBV6-5 to TRBJ1-4, with 9 bases identical to TRBD1. This CDR3 has 16 residues. Trimming took 2 bases from V and 7 from J; bases not matched to a gene: 8. Germline assignment: CDR1 MNHEY and CDR2 SVGAGI. CDR3 coding DNA: TGTGCCAGCAGTTACCTAAGGGGACAGGGACCTGAAAAACTGTTTTTT. Translating gives CASSYLRGQGPEKLFF.

This clone appeared a single time. The chain uses TRBV2 and TRBJ2-3; possibly TRBD2 for D (5 bases). Germline loops: CDR1 SNHLY, CDR2 FYNNEI. V was trimmed by 7 bases and J by 0 bases, leaving 14 bases between them. The CDR3 covers 15 residues. Here the CDR3 reads CASTQEGTSTDTQYF. In DNA form, the CDR3 reads TGTGCCAGCACCCAAGAGGGTACTAGCACAGATACGCAGTATTTT.

Worth noting for this clone: This specimen includes other DNA sequences encoding the same CDR3. V gene TRBV5-1 combines with J gene TRBJ1-3; tentative D call: TRBD1 (5 bases). The CDR3 consists of 16 residues. Germline loops: CDR1 SGHRS, CDR2 YFSETQ. V shed 5 bases and J shed 0 bases, with 15 bases lying between them. The CDR3 loop reads CASRPGTGSSGNTIYF. The CDR3, as DNA: TGCGCCAGCAGACCAGGGACCGGGAGCTCTGGAAACACCATATATTTT. Together with reference TRBV5-1 and TRBJ1-3, the CDR3 gives the full variable domain: KAGVTQTPRYLIKTRGQQVTLSCSPISGHRSVSWYQQTPGQGLQFLFEYFSETQRNKGNFPGRFSGRQFSNSRSEMNVSTLELGDSALYLCASRPGTGSSGNTIYFGEGSWLTVV.

This chain uses TRBV7-9 with TRBJ1-1; TRBD1 is a possible D gene (6 bases). Germline V gives CDR1 SEHNR, CDR2 FQNEAQ (reference sequence). The ends were cut back, 2 bases at V and 11 bases at J, with 9 bases in the middle. CDR3 length: 11 amino acids. Here the CDR3 DNA reads TGTGCCAGCAGCTTATACGACAGGGCTTTCTTT. This translates into CASSLYDRAFF.

This chain links TRBV4-1 with TRBJ1-5; tentative D call: TRBD1 (6 bases). V shed 5 bases and J shed 1 base, with 9 bases lying between them. CDR3 length: 14 residues. Germline V gene sequence: CDR1 MGHRA, CDR2 YSYEKL. The CDR3 DNA reads TGCGCCAGCAGCGGGGGCGAAAGCAATCAGCCCCAGCATTTT. Translating it yields CASSGGESNQPQHF.

The chain joins TRBV13 to TRBJ1-2, with TRBD1 identical over 7 bases. The J segment lost 2 bases and the V segment lost 0 bases, leaving 3 bases of the junction unmatched. This CDR3 spans 15 amino acids. Germline CDR1 and CDR2: PRHDT and FYEKMQ (reference sequence). This CDR3 is CASSLGDRRNYGYTF. CDR3 in DNA: TGTGCCAGCAGCTTAGGGGACAGGAGAAACTATGGCTACACCTTC.

The chain is built from TRBV2 and TRBJ1-4, with D hard to call. Germline V lookup: CDR1 SNHLY, CDR2 FYNNEI. The CDR3 is 14 residues long. V gave up 7 bases and J gave up 0 bases, with 9 bases separating them. CDR3 DNA sequence: TGTGCCAGCAATATGCTAACAACTAATGAAAAACTGTTTTTT. Protein sequence: CASNMLTTNEKLFF.

The chain links TRBV5-8 to TRBJ2-1, with 11 bases identical to TRBD2. V was clipped by 0 bases and J by 4 bases; unmatched bases: 6. Germline CDR1 is SGHTS and CDR2 is YDEGEE. The CDR3 runs to 17 residues. CDR3 sequence (DNA): TGTGCCAGCAGCTTGGCTATCCTAGCGGGGGGTTACAATGAGCAGTTCTTC. This translates into CASSLAILAGGYNEQFF.

A note on this clone: Relative to the germline gene, one junction end is altered; a read error may explain this. The chain couples TRBV6-1 to TRBJ1-1; no clear D gene. Germline CDR1 is MNHNS and CDR2 is SASEGT. CDR3 length: 14 amino acids. CDR3 protein: CASREAFTLEVAFF. CDR3 in DNA: TGTGCCAGCAGGGAAGCGTTTACCCTTGAGGTAGCTTTCTTT.

The CDR3 region has the DNA TGTGCCAGCAGTTTTATTAACAATGAGCAGTTCTTC. It codes for CASSFINNEQFF. The chain links TRBV12-3 or TRBV12-4 to TRBJ2-1; no clear D gene. The V end was cut by 3 bases, the J end by 5 bases, with 5 bases between. This CDR3 is 12 amino acids long.

This chain joins TRBV7-3 and TRBJ2-3, with 7 bases lining up with TRBD2. Germline CDR1 reads SGHTA; CDR2 reads FQGTGA. V shed 4 bases, J shed 7 bases, and the junction held 5 bases outside the gene matches. This CDR3 has 13 amino acids. The CDR3: CASSSREAHTQYF. For the CDR3, the DNA is TGTGCCAGCAGCTCACGGGAGGCGCATACGCAGTATTTT.

This chain connects TRBV24-1 to TRBJ1-5, with D tentatively TRBD1 (6 bases). The CDR3 is 14 residues long. Germline lookup yields CDR1 KGHDR and CDR2 SFDVKD. The ends were cut back, 8 bases at V and 10 bases at J, with 20 bases in the middle. CDR3 region: CATTSTGRHRPQHF. The CDR3 DNA is TGTGCCACCACCTCGACAGGTCGTCACAGACCCCAGCATTTT.